These T cell receptor beta chains were read from a single sample in a study of T cell responses to AZD1222 COVID-19 vaccine. TCRdb keeps only in-frame clones here, not all; method: immunoSEQ multiplex PCR. The repertoire consists of 50,000 to 55,000 clones, with 70% to 85% occurring once and the leading ten covering over 20%. The sequencing used peripheral blood, collected on day 0 of AZD1222 vaccination. These receptors came from an adult in good health. Each CDR3 is given with its conserved first and last residue. D genes are given only for firm matches. Expanded clones get a size class; other rows say once, few or many, or leave the size out.

d_gene	v_gene	abundance	j_gene	CDR3aa	CDR3nt
.	TRBV6-2/TRBV6-3	.	TRBJ1-5	CASSPRGGLWEPQHF	TGTGCCAGCAGCCCCCGCGGGGGGCTCTGGGAGCCCCAGCATTTT
TRBD1	TRBV6-5	.	TRBJ1-3	CASSLQGTTGNTIYF	TGTGCCAGCAGTTTACAGGGGACCACTGGAAACACCATATATTTT
TRBD1	TRBV18	.	TRBJ1-4	CASSDWGTGDEKLFF	TGTGCCAGCTCAGACTGGGGGACAGGGGATGAAAAACTGTTTTTT
TRBD2	TRBV6-2/TRBV6-3	.	TRBJ2-5	CASSGLAGGLETQYF	TGTGCCAGCAGCGGGCTAGCGGGAGGGTTGGAGACCCAGTACTTC
.	TRBV5-1	.	TRBJ1-2	CASSSDYYGYTF	TGCGCCAGCAGCTCTGACTACTATGGCTACACCTTC
TRBD2	TRBV27	.	TRBJ2-5	CASRGREETQYF	TGTGCCAGCAGGGGGAGGGAAGAGACCCAGTACTTC
.	TRBV7-9	.	TRBJ2-7	CASSLTGSVYEQYF	TGTGCCAGCAGCTTAACAGGGTCTGTCTACGAGCAGTACTTC
.	TRBV28	few	TRBJ1-3	CASSPPALDGGNTIYF	TGTGCCAGCAGTCCCCCTGCCTTGGACGGTGGAAACACCATATATTTT
.	TRBV10-3	.	TRBJ2-1	CAISESNVRDYNEQFF	TGTGCCATCAGTGAGTCTAACGTCCGGGACTACAATGAGCAGTTCTTC
TRBD1	TRBV19	.	TRBJ1-4	CASGRTGVLDEKLFF	TGTGCCAGTGGGAGGACAGGGGTCCTCGATGAAAAACTGTTTTTT
TRBD1	TRBV19	once	TRBJ1-5	CASSGPDRDQPQHF	TGTGCCAGTAGTGGCCCGGACAGGGATCAGCCCCAGCATTTT
.	TRBV28	.	TRBJ2-7	CASSLVSGVWDEQYF	TGTGCCAGCAGTTTAGTTTCAGGGGTCTGGGACGAGCAGTACTTC
TRBD2	TRBV4-1	.	TRBJ2-5	CASSLPGGGGRLETQYF	TGCGCCAGCAGCCTCCCGGGGGGTGGCGGGAGATTGGAGACCCAGTACTTC
.	TRBV6-5	few	TRBJ1-6	CASSWSLLGSPLHF	TGTGCCAGCAGTTGGTCGCTATTGGGTTCACCCCTCCACTTT